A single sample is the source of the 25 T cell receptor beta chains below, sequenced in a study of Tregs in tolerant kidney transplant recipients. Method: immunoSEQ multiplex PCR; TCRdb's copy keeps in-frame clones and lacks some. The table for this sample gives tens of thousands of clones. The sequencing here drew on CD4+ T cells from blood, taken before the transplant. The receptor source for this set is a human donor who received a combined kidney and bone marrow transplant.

CDR3 bases read: TGCAGTGCTGGTCCTCCTAGAGTCAGCACAGATACG. Translation: CSAGPPRVSTDT. The complete CDR3 reads CSAGPPRVSTDTQYF. The rearrangement links TRBV20-1 to TRBJ2-3; no clear D gene. From the germline J gene comes the end of the CDR3, since the read stops 3 residues before it. V was cut by 5 bases and J by 0 bases, with 15 bases left in between. The CDR3 is made up of 15 amino acids. Germline CDR1 reads DFQATT; CDR2 reads SNEGSKA (reference sequence).

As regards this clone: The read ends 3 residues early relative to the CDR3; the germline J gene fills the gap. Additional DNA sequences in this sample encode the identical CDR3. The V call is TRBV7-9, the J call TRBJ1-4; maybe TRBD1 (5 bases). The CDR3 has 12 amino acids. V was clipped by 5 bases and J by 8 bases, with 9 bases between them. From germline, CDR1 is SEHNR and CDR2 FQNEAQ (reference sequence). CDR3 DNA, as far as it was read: TGTGCCAGCAGCCCCCAGGGAGAAAAA. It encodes CASSPQGEK. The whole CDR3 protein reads CASSPQGEKLFF.

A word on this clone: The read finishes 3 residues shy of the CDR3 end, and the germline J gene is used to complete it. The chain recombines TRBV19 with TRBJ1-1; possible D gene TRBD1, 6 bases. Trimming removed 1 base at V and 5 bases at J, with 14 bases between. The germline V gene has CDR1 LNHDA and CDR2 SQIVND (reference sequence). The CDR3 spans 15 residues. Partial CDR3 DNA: TGTGCCAGTAGTATAGTCCCACAGGGACGAACTGAA. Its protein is CASSIVPQGRTE. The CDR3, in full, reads CASSIVPQGRTEAFF.

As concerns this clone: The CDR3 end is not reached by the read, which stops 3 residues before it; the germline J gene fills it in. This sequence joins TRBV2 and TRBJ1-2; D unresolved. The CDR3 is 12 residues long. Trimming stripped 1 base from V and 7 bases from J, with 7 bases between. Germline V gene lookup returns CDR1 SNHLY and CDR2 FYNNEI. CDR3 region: CASSEVIGGYTF. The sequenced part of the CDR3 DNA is TGTGCCAGCAGTGAAGTTATCGGTGGC.

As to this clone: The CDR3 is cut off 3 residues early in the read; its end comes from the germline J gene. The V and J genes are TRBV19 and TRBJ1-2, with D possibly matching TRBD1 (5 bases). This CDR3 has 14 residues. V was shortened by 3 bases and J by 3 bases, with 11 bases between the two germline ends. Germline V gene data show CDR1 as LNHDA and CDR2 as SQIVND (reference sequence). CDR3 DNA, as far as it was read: TGTGCCAGTAGTATTCTGGGCAGGGACTATGGC. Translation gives CASSILGRDYG. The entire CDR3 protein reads CASSILGRDYGYTF.

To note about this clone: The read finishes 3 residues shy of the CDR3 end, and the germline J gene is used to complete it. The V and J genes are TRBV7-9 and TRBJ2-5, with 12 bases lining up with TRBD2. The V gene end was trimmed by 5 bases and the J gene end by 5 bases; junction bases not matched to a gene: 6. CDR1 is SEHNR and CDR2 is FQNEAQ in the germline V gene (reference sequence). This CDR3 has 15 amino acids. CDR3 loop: CASSARLAGEETQYF. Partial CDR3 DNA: TGTGCCAGCAGCGCCCGACTAGCGGGGGAGGAGACC.

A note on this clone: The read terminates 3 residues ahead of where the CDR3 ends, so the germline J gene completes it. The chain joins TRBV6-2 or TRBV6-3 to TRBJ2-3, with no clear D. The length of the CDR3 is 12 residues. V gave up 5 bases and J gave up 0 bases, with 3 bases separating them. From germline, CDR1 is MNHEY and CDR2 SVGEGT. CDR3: CASSRSTDTQYF. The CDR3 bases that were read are TGTGCCAGCAGTCGTAGCACAGATACG.

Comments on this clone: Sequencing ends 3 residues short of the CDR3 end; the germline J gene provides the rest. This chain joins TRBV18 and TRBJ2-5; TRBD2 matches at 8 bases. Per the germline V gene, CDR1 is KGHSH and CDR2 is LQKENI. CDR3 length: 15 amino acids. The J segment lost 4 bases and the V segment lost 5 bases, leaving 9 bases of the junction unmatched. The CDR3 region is CASSDPQRETETQYF. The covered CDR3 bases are TGTGCCAGCTCAGACCCCCAGCGGGAGACAGAGACC.

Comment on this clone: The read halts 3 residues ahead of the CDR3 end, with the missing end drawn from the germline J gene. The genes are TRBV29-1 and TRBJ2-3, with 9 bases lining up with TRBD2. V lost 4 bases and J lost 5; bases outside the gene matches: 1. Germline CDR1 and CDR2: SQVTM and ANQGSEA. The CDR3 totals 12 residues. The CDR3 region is CSVATSGDTQYF. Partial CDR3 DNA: TGCAGCGTTGCGACTAGCGGAGATACG.

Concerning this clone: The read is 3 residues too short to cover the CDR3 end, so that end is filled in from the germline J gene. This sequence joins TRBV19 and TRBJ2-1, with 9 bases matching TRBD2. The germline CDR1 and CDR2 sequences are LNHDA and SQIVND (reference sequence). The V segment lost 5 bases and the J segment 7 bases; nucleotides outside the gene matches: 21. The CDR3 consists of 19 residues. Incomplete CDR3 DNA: TGTGCCAGTAGTTTTTCCCCCGGGTTCAGGGCTAGCGGGATAAATGAG. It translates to CASSFSPGFRASGINE. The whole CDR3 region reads CASSFSPGFRASGINEQFF.

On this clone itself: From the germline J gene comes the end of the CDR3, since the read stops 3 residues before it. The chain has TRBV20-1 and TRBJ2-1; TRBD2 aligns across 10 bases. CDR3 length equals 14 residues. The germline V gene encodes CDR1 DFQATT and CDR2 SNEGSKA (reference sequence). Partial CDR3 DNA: TGCAGCGTCCTTTCTAGCGGGAGCCCAAATGAG. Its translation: CSVLSSGSPNE. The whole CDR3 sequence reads CSVLSSGSPNEQFF.

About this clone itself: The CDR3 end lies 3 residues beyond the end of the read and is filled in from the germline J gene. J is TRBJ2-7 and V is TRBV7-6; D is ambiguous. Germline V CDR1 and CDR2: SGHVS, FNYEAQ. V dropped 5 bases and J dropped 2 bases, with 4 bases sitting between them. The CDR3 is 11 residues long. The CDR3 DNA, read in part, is TGTGCCAGCAGCGCGACCTACGAG. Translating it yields CASSATYE. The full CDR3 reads CASSATYEQYF.

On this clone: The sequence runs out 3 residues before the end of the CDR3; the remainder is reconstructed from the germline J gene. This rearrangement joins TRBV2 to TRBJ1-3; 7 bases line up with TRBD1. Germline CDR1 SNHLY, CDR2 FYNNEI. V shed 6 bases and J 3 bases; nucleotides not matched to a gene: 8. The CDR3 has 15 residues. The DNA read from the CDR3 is TGTGCCAGCAGAGAGGGGGCCGGGGGTGGAAACACC. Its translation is CASREGAGGGNT. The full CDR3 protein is CASREGAGGGNTIYF.

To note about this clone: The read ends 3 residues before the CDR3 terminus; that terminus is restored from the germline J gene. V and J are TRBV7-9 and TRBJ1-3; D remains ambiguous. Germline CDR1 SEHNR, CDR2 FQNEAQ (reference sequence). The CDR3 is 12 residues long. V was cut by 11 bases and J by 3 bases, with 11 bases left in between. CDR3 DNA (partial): TGTGCCCCGTGGCGGGATGGAAACACC. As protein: CAPWRDGNT. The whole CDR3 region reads CAPWRDGNTIYF.

CDR3 loop: CASSDREDRAITYEQYF. The sequenced CDR3 bases are TGTGCCAGCAGTGACAGGGAGGACAGGGCGATAACCTACGAG. This chain joins TRBV6-4 and TRBJ2-7; TRBD1 matches at 8 bases. The DNA ends 3 residues before the CDR3 does, and the rest of the CDR3 is filled in from the germline J gene. This CDR3 is 17 amino acids long. V gave up 2 bases and J gave up 2 bases; unmatched junction bases: 11. Germline V CDR1 and CDR2: MRHNA, SNTAGT.

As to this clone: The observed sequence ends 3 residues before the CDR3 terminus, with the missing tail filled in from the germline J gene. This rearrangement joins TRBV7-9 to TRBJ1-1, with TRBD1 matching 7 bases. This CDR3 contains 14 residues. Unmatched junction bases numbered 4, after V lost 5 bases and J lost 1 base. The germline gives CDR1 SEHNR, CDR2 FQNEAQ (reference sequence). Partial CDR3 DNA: TGTGCCAGCAGCCTCTGGACAGGGAACACTGAA. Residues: CASSLWTGNTE. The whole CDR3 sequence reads CASSLWTGNTEAFF.

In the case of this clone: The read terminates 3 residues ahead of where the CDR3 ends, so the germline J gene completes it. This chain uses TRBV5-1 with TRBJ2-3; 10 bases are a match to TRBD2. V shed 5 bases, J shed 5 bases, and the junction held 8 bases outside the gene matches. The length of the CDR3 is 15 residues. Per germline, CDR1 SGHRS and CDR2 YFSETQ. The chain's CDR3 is CASRGSGTSVDTQYF. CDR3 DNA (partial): TGCGCCAGCAGGGGCTCCGGGACTAGCGTAGATACG.

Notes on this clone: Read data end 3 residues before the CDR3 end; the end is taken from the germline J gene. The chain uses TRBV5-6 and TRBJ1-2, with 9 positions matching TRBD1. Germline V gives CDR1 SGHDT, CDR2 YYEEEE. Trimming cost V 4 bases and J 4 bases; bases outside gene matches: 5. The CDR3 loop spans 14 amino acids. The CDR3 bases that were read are TGTGCCAGCAGCCTGACAGGGGGGGGCTATGGC. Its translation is CASSLTGGGYG. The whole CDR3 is CASSLTGGGYGYTF.

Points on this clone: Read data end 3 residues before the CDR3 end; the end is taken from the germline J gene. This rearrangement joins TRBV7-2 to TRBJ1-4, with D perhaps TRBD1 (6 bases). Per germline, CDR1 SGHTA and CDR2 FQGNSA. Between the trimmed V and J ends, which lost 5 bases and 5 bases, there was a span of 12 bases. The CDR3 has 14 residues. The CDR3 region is CASSPEGVNEKLFF. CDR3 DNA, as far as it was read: TGTGCCAGCAGCCCTGAGGGGGTAAATGAAAAA.

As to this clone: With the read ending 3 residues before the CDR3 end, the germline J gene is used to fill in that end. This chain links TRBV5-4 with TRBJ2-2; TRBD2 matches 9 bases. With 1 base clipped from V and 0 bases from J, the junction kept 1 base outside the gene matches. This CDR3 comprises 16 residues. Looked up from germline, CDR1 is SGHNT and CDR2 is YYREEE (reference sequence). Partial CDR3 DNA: TGTGCCAGCAGCTTGCGCGGGGGGGCGAACACCGGGGAG. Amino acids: CASSLRGGANTGE. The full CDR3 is CASSLRGGANTGELFF. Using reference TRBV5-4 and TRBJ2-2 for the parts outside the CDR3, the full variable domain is ETGVTQSPTHLIKTRGQQVTLRCSSQSGHNTVSWYQQALGQGPQFIFQYYREEENGRGNFPPRFSGLQFPNYSSELNVNALELDDSALYLCASSLRGGANTGELFFGEGSRLTVL.

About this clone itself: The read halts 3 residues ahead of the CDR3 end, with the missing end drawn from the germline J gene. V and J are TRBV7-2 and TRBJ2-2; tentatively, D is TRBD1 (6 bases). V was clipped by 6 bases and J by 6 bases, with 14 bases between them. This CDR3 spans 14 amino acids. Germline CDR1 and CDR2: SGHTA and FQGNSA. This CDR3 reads CASSQGTRAGELFF. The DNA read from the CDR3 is TGTGCCAGCAGTCAAGGGACACGGGCCGGGGAG.

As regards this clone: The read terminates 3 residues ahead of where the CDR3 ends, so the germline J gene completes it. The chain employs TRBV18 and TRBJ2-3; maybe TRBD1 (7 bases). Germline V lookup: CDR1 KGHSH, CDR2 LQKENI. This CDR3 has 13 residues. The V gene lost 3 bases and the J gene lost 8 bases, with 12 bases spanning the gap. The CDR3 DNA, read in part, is TGTGCCAGCTCACCCCAGGGGGGAGGTACG. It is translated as CASSPQGGGT. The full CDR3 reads CASSPQGGGTQYF.

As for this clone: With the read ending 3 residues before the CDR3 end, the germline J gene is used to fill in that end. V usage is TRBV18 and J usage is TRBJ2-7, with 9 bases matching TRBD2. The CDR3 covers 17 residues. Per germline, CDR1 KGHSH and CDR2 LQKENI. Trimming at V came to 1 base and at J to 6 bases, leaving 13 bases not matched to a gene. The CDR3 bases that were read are TGTGCCAGCTCACCACGGCTTAGCGGGGGTTCTCCTAGCGAG. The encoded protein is CASSPRLSGGSPSE. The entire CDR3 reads CASSPRLSGGSPSEQYF.

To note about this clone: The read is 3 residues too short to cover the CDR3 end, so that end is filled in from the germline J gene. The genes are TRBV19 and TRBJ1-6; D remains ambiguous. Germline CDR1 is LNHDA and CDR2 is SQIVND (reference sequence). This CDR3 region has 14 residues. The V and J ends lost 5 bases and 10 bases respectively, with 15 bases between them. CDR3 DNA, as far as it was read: TGTGCCAGTAGTTCTGGCGGCTTCTACTCACCC. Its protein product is CASSSGGFYSP. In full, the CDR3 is CASSSGGFYSPLHF.

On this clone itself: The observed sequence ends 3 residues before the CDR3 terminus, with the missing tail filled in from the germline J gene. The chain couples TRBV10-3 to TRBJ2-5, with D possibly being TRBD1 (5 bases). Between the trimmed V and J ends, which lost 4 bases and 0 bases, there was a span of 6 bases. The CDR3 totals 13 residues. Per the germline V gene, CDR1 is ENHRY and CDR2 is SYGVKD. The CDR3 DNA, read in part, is TGTGCCATCAGTGTACAGGACCAAGAGACC. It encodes CAISVQDQET. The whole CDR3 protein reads CAISVQDQETQYF.